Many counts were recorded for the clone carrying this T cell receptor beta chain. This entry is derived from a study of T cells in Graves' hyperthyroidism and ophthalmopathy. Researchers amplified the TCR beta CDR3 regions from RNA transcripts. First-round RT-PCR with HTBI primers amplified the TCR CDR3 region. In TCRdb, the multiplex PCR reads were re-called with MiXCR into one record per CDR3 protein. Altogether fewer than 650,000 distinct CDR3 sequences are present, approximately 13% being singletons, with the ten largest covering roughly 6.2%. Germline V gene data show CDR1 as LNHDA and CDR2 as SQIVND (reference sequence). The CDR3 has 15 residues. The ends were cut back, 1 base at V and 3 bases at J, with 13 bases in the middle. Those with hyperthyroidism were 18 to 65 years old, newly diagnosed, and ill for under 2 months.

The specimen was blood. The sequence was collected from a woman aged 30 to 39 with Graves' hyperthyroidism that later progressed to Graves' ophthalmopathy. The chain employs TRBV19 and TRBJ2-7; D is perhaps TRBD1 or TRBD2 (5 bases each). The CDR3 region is CASSIVRGRSYEQYF. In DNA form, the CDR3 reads TGTGCCAGTAGTATAGTTCGGGGACGCAGCTACGAGCAGTACTTC. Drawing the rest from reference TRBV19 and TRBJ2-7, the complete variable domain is DGGITQSPKYLFRKEGQNVTLSCEQNLNHDAMYWYRQDPGQGLRLIYYSQIVNDFQKGDIAEGYSVSREKKESFPLTVTSAQKNPTAFYLCASSIVRGRSYEQYFGPGTRLTVT.